At least ten counts were recorded for the clone carrying this TCR beta chain. The antigen is unknown. As TCR cDNA was made by 5'RACE template switching, a universal primer site and UMIs were added. TCRdb analysed the 5' RACE reads with MiXCR anew, one entry per CDR3 protein. The profile covers over 250,000 distinct CDR3 sequences, with about 4% appearing a single time and around 25% taken by the ten largest. V lost 1 base, J lost 1 base, and 2 bases stayed unmatched. Germline V gene data show CDR1 as LGHNA and CDR2 as YNFKEQ. CDR3 length: 15 amino acids. This sample is part of a study of T cells after yellow fever vaccination. General study points: A weaker secondary response peaked on day 5, the primary on day 15. Clonotypes appearing in both CD4 and CD8 compartments existed, and their share was small.

The sequence was obtained from a man younger than 30 who received the YFV17D yellow fever vaccine. The sequenced sample was PBMCs, obtained 5 days after the yellow fever booster vaccination. V is TRBV4-2 and J is TRBJ2-7; 9 positions agree with TRBD1. CDR3 DNA: TGTGCCAGCAGCCAAGGGGGGACAGGGTCCTACGAGCAGTACTTC. This gives the protein CASSQGGTGSYEQYF.